These 29 T cell receptor beta chains were sequenced from one sample in a study of T-cell memory formation after mild COVID-19. TCRdb reprocessed the 5' RACE reads with MiXCR, giving one entry per CDR3 protein. The sample consists of roughly 40,000 distinct CDR3 sequences, less than 7.5% of them appearing once. Sequencing was carried out using PBMCs or a T cell subset sorted from them (not recorded which). The receptors were gathered from a man aged 18 to 30 who had mild COVID-19 (a few samples of this study predate the infection). Cell type and time point are not known.

This clonotype was seen only a few times. The CDR3 sequence: CASSFRDRNTEAFF. In DNA, the CDR3 is TGTGCCAGCAGCTTCCGGGACAGGAACACTGAAGCTTTCTTT. This chain links TRBV7-2 with TRBJ1-1, with TRBD1 matching 7 bases. Germline CDR1 reads SGHTA; CDR2 reads FQGNSA. V lost 3 bases to trimming and J lost 1 base; unmatched junction nucleotides: 2. The CDR3 covers 14 residues.

The V call is TRBV19, the J call TRBJ1-5; D call uncertain. The V gene's germline CDR1 is LNHDA and CDR2 SQIVND (reference sequence). Trimming removed 4 bases at V and 7 bases at J, with 11 bases between. CDR3 length equals 13 residues. The CDR3 loop reads CASSKSVVQPQHF. Here the CDR3 DNA reads TGTGCCAGTAGTAAGTCAGTGGTCCAGCCCCAGCATTTT.

This chain uses TRBV7-2 with TRBJ2-1, with D tentatively TRBD1 (6 bases). The V end was cut by 1 base, the J end by 7 bases, with 11 bases between. The V gene's germline CDR1 is SGHTA and CDR2 FQGNSA. CDR3 length: 14 amino acids. The CDR3 sequence is CASSLERTENEQFF. The CDR3 nucleotides are TGTGCCAGCAGCTTAGAGAGGACAGAGAATGAGCAGTTCTTC.

The chain has TRBV27 and TRBJ1-5, with D unresolved. CDR1 MNHEY and CDR2 SMNVEV come from the germline V gene (reference sequence). The CDR3 extends over 15 amino acids. V shed 2 bases and J shed 7 bases, with 15 bases lying between them. The CDR3 protein is CASSLRVEGGQPQHF. The CDR3, as DNA: TGTGCCAGCAGTTTACGTGTGGAGGGCGGGCAGCCCCAGCATTTT.

This clonotype occurred a few times. The rearrangement uses TRBV25-1 and TRBJ1-6; 9 bases line up with TRBD1. CDR3 length: 17 residues. The trim removed 3 bases at V and 7 bases at J, leaving 10 bases unmatched. CDR1 and CDR2 from the germline V gene are MGHDK and SYGVNS. The CDR3 nucleotides read TGTGCCAGCAGTGATCGGGACAGGGCATTCCGGAATTCACCCCTCCACTTT. Amino acids: CASSDRDRAFRNSPLHF.

This clonotype appeared a few times. V is TRBV7-3 and J is TRBJ2-7; possibly TRBD1 for D (6 bases). From germline, CDR1 is SGHTA and CDR2 FQGTGA. This CDR3 contains 13 residues. Deletions cut 5 bases from V and 7 bases from J, with 15 bases between. The CDR3: CASSPPGAREQYF. CDR3 DNA: TGTGCCAGCAGCCCACCAGGGGCGCGGGAGCAGTACTTC.

This clonotype has ten or more counts. This chain connects TRBV6-5 to TRBJ2-1; D may be TRBD1 (5 bases). The CDR3 is 11 residues long. The germline gives CDR1 MNHEY, CDR2 SVGAGI. V lost 6 bases and J 15 bases, leaving 15 bases between the germline ends. The CDR3 is CASRAGSAVFF. The CDR3, as DNA: TGTGCCAGCAGAGCAGGGTCCGCGGTGTTCTTC.

The chain recombines TRBV2 with TRBJ2-3; D gene ambiguous. The CDR3 is 13 residues long. V shed 4 bases and J shed 6 bases, with 11 bases lying between them. CDR1 and CDR2 from the germline V gene are SNHLY and FYNNEI. CDR3 sequence: CASSVESRDTQYF. The CDR3 coding sequence is TGTGCCAGCAGTGTCGAATCACGGGATACGCAGTATTTT.

This clonotype has only a few counts. The chain carries TRBV4-1 and TRBJ1-2; TRBD1 might be the D (6 bases). Trimming removed 1 base at V and 6 bases at J, with 15 bases between. CDR1 MGHRA and CDR2 YSYEKL come from the germline V gene. CDR3 length: 15 residues. The CDR3 region has the DNA TGCGCCAGCAGCCAAGGTACTAGCAGGGGAAATGGCTACACCTTC. As protein: CASSQGTSRGNGYTF.

This clonotype turned up a few times. The rearrangement joins TRBV7-2 to TRBJ1-5; no reliable D call. Trimming shortened V by 1 base and J by 7 bases, and 8 bases separated the two germline ends. The CDR3 is 13 residues long. In germline, CDR1 is SGHTA, CDR2 FQGNSA. CDR3 sequence: CASSLEKGQPQHF. The CDR3 DNA sequence: TGTGCCAGCAGCTTAGAGAAAGGGCAGCCCCAGCATTTT. The full variable domain, in which reference TRBV7-2 and TRBJ1-5 provide the parts outside the CDR3, is GAGVSQSPSNKVTEKGKDVELRCDPISGHTALYWYRQSLGQGLEFLIYFQGNSAPDKSGLPSDRFSAERTGGSVSTLTIQRTQQEDSAVYLCASSLEKGQPQHFGDGTRLSIL.

This clonotype was counted only a few times. V is TRBV5-1 and J is TRBJ2-1; 9 bases line up with TRBD1. This CDR3 is built from 15 residues. Trimming cost V 4 bases and J 0 bases; bases outside gene matches: 2. From germline, CDR1 is SGHRS and CDR2 YFSETQ. The CDR3 loop reads CASSLTGGSYNEQFF. The CDR3 DNA reads TGCGCCAGCAGCCTGACAGGGGGCTCCTACAATGAGCAGTTCTTC.

In its sample, this clonotype was seen a few times. The V call is TRBV7-2, the J call TRBJ1-1; D not resolved. This CDR3 spans 15 amino acids. Germline CDR1 SGHTA, CDR2 FQGNSA. Trimming removed 0 bases from V and 3 bases from J, with 11 bases in between. CDR3 nucleotide sequence: TGTGCCAGCAGCTTAGCGCCGAGTGGGGACACTGAAGCTTTCTTT. Translating it yields CASSLAPSGDTEAFF.

In this sample, this clonotype turned up many times. The chain joins TRBV27 to TRBJ2-1; TRBD2 aligns across 12 bases. Germline V CDR1 and CDR2: MNHEY, SMNVEV (reference sequence). V was clipped by 7 bases and J by 2 bases; unmatched bases: 9. The CDR3 covers 17 residues. The CDR3 region is CASILPPSGGAYNEQFF. Written as DNA, the CDR3 is TGTGCCAGCATCCTTCCCCCTAGCGGGGGGGCCTACAATGAGCAGTTCTTC.

In its sample, this clonotype was seen many times. The rearrangement uses TRBV11-2 and TRBJ2-3; D is perhaps TRBD1 (8 bases). Trimming took 4 bases from V and 4 from J, leaving 15 bases between them. Germline values: CDR1 SGHAT, CDR2 FQNNGV. The CDR3 runs to 15 residues. The chain's CDR3 is CASSSYRGRADTQYF. DNA of the CDR3: TGTGCCAGCAGCTCCTACAGGGGGAGGGCAGATACGCAGTATTTT.

This clonotype was detected a few times. The rearrangement uses TRBV7-2 and TRBJ1-2; 7 bases line up with TRBD1. The CDR3 is made up of 14 amino acids. Germline V gives CDR1 SGHTA, CDR2 FQGNSA. Losses at the gene ends were 0 bases for V and 7 bases for J; bases not matched to a gene: 5. The CDR3 region is CASSLAEGARGYTF. In nucleotides, the CDR3 is TGTGCCAGCAGCTTAGCGGAGGGGGCTCGTGGCTACACCTTC.

In this sample, this clonotype turned up a few times. The rearrangement links TRBV5-1 to TRBJ2-1; D gene ambiguous. Germline V CDR1 and CDR2: SGHRS, YFSETQ. The V gene lost 4 bases and the J gene lost 4 bases, with 12 bases spanning the gap. This CDR3 has 14 amino acids. CDR3 protein: CASSVETTYNEQFF. DNA for the CDR3: TGCGCCAGCAGCGTCGAGACAACTTACAATGAGCAGTTCTTC.

This clonotype was detected a few times. The V call is TRBV5-4, the J call TRBJ2-3; 12 bases fit TRBD2. After removal of 3 bases from V and 5 bases from J, the junction contained 4 bases not matched to a gene. Germline CDR1 SGHNT, CDR2 YYREEE (reference sequence). The CDR3 loop spans 15 amino acids. The CDR3 spells CASSSPGLAGDTQYF. The CDR3 DNA sequence: TGTGCCAGCAGCTCGCCGGGACTAGCGGGAGATACGCAGTATTTT. Full variable domain (remainder filled in from reference TRBV5-4 and TRBJ2-3): ETGVTQSPTHLIKTRGQQVTLRCSSQSGHNTVSWYQQALGQGPQFIFQYYREEENGRGNFPPRFSGLQFPNYSSELNVNALELDDSALYLCASSSPGLAGDTQYFGPGTRLTVL.

This clonotype was picked up a small number of times. This chain uses TRBV5-1 with TRBJ1-5, with TRBD1 matching 7 bases. V was pared by 4 bases and J by 0 bases, with 1 base of the junction left unmatched. CDR1 is SGHRS and CDR2 is YFSETQ in the germline V gene. The CDR3 loop spans 14 amino acids. The chain's CDR3 is CASSTGDSNQPQHF. CDR3 nucleotides: TGCGCCAGCAGCACAGGGGATAGCAATCAGCCCCAGCATTTT.

This clonotype was picked up a small number of times. The V and J genes are TRBV12-3 or TRBV12-4 and TRBJ2-3; 8 nucleotides align to TRBD1. V gave up 6 bases and J gave up 6 bases; unmatched junction bases: 5. This CDR3 has 13 residues. The CDR3 sequence is CASSRQGMDTQYF. The CDR3 DNA reads as TGTGCCAGCAGCCGACAGGGGATGGATACGCAGTATTTT.

This chain uses TRBV6-2 or TRBV6-3 with TRBJ1-5; D is uncertain. From germline, CDR1 is MNHEY and CDR2 SVGEGT. V shed 7 bases and J shed 0 bases, with 4 bases lying between them. There are 12 residues in the CDR3. Here the CDR3 reads CASTDSNQPQHF. The DNA of the CDR3 is TGTGCCAGCACGGATAGCAATCAGCCCCAGCATTTT.

The rearrangement links TRBV19 to TRBJ1-2; D ambiguous. This CDR3 region has 16 residues. Germline V gene sequence: CDR1 LNHDA, CDR2 SQIVND (reference sequence). Trimming cost V 0 bases and J 6 bases, with 17 bases left between them. Here the CDR3 reads CASSIDRRGVVDGYTF. CDR3 nucleotide sequence: TGTGCCAGTAGTATAGATAGACGCGGAGTGGTGGATGGCTACACCTTC.

In its sample, this clonotype was seen a few times. V is TRBV12-3 or TRBV12-4 and J is TRBJ1-1; D unresolved. This CDR3 contains 12 residues. With 3 bases removed from V and 10 bases from J, the gap between germline ends came to 12 bases. In DNA, the CDR3 is TGTGCCAGCAGTTTGTCGGGCGCAAGAGCTTTCTTT. Amino acid sequence: CASSLSGARAFF.

V and J are TRBV20-1 and TRBJ2-3; D uncertain. The CDR3 has 13 amino acids. In germline, CDR1 is DFQATT, CDR2 SNEGSKA (reference sequence). This chain's CDR3 is CTLLHESTDTQYF. The CDR3 DNA sequence: TGCACCCTCCTCCACGAGAGCACAGATACGCAGTATTTT.

This clonotype came up a few times. The chain couples TRBV11-2 to TRBJ2-3; 9 bases match TRBD1. Germline V CDR1 and CDR2: SGHAT, FQNNGV. V shed 7 bases and J 5 bases; nucleotides not matched to a gene: 10. The CDR3 contains 15 residues. CDR3 amino acids: CASTETGGYQDTQYF. CDR3 coding DNA: TGTGCCAGCACCGAGACAGGGGGATACCAAGATACGCAGTATTTT.

For the CDR3, the DNA is TGCGCCAGCAGCCAAGCGACCGGGACAGTTAATTCACCCCTCCACTTT. This encodes CASSQATGTVNSPLHF. The chain is built from TRBV4-1 and TRBJ1-6; 7 bases fit TRBD1. The V segment lost 1 base and the J segment 6 bases; nucleotides outside the gene matches: 6. The germline V gene encodes CDR1 MGHRA and CDR2 YSYEKL. This CDR3 has 16 amino acids.

This clonotype has a handful of counts. The genes are TRBV5-5 and TRBJ1-6, with 9 nucleotides matching TRBD1. V shed 3 bases, J shed 8 bases, and the junction held 6 bases outside the gene matches. The CDR3 runs to 15 residues. Germline V lookup: CDR1 SGHKS, CDR2 YYEKEE (reference sequence). CDR3 region: CASSWGTGSHSPLHF. DNA of the CDR3: TGTGCCAGCAGCTGGGGGACAGGGTCGCATTCACCCCTCCACTTT.

This chain joins TRBV6-5 and TRBJ2-7; TRBD1 agrees at 11 bases. Losses at the gene ends were 4 bases for V and 3 bases for J; bases not matched to a gene: 2. This CDR3 region has 14 residues. From germline, CDR1 is MNHEY and CDR2 SVGAGI. CDR3 nucleotide sequence: TGTGCCAGCAGTTGGGGACAGGGGGTCTACGAGCAGTACTTC. It specifies CASSWGQGVYEQYF.

This clonotype was detected a few times. The J gene is TRBJ1-1, the V gene TRBV4-2; D unclear. The length of the CDR3 is 13 residues. V was trimmed by 2 bases and J by 1 base, leaving 5 bases between them. Looked up from germline, CDR1 is LGHNA and CDR2 is YNFKEQ. This chain's CDR3 is CASSQPPNTEAFF. CDR3 in DNA: TGTGCCAGCAGCCAACCCCCGAACACTGAAGCTTTCTTT.

This rearrangement joins TRBV12-3 or TRBV12-4 to TRBJ1-1; D unresolved. The CDR3 spans 14 residues. Trimming left V 7 bases short and J 1 base short, with 13 bases between. The CDR3 nucleotides read TGTGCCAGCAATCCCGGAGCGGGGAACACTGAAGCTTTCTTT. This translates into CASNPGAGNTEAFF.